Included here is one T cell receptor (beta chain) sequence, with context. Germline V gives CDR1 MNHEY, CDR2 SVGAGI. V lost 6 bases and J 5 bases, leaving 14 bases between the germline ends. The length of the CDR3 is 13 residues. The sample originates from a study of blood T cell repertoires in COVID-19. Clones were sequenced by immunoSEQ multiplex PCR, and TCRdb holds only the in-frame ones, with some missing. The sample includes more than 50,000 clones, more than 80% of them seen just once. The V and J genes are TRBV6-5 and TRBJ2-7, with D maybe TRBD1 (6 bases). The sample consisted of peripheral blood. This clonotype originated in a human donor with active COVID-19. The donor label of this sample is uncertain. The CDR3 nucleotides read TGTGCCAGCAGCCGCACAGGGTTACACGAGCAGTACTTC. Residues: CASSRTGLHEQYF.